The source of this T cell receptor beta chain is a study of CXCR3-negative and CXCR3-positive naive CD8 T cells. Study-wide results and caveats: Sequencing showed both naive subsets with comparably high diversity, and memory CD8+ cells much lower.

A remark on this clonotype: The antigen remains unidentified.

The CDR3 spans 14 residues. Preparation of TRB cDNA libraries relied on 5' RACE carrying UMI labels. TCRdb reprocessed the 5' RACE reads; each CDR3 protein has one entry and no DNA is given. The sample includes about 130,000 distinct CDR3 sequences. The chain uses TRBV21-1 and TRBJ2-4. TRBV21-1 is given as a pseudogene. Sequenced input: naive CXCR3- CD8+ T cells from blood. This sample's subset: CD45RO-CCR7+CD27+CD95- naive CD8+ T cells lacking CXCR3 (TNR3-). The receptor comes from a human donor in good health. Some clones in this sample may be carry-over from other donors' samples. The CDR3 region is CATPGFLAKNIQYF.